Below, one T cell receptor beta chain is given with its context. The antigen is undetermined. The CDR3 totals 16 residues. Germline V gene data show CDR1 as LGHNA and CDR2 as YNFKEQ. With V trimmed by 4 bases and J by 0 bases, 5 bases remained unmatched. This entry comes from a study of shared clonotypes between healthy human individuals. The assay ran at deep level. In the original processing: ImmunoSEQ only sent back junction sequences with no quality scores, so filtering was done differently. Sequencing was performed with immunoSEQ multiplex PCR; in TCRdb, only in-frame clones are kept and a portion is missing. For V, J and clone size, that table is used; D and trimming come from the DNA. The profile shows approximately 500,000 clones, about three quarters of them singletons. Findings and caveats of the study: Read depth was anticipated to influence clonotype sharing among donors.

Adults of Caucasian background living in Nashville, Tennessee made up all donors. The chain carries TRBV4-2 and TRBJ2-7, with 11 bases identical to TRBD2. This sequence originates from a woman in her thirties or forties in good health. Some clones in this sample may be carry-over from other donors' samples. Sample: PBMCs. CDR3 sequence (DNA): TGTGCCAGCAGCCTAGGGACTAGCGGTTACTCCTACGAGCAGTACTTC. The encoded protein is CASSLGTSGYSYEQYF.